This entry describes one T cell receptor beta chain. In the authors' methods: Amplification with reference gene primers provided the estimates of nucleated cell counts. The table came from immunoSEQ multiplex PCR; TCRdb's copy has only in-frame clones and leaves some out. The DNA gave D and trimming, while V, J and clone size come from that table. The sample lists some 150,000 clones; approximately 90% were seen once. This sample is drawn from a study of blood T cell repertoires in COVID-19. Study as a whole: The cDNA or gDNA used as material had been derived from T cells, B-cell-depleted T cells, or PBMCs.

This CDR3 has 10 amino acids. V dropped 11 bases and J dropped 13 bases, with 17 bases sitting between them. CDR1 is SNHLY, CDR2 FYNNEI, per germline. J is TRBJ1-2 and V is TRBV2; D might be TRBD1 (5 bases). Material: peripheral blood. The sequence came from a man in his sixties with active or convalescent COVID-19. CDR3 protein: CAYSGGFSTF. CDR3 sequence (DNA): TGTGCCTACTCGGGGGGATTTTCCACCTTC.